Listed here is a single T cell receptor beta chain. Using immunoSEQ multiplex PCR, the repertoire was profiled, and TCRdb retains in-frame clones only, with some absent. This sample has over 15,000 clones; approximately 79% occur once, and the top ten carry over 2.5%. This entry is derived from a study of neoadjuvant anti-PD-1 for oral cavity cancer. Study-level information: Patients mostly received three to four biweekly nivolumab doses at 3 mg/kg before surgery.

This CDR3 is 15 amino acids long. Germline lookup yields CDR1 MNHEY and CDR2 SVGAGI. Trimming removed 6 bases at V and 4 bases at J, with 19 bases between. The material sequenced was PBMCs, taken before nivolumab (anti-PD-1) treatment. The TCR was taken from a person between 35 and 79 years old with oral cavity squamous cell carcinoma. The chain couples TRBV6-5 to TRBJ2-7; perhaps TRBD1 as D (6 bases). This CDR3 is CASRSRTAPNYEQYF. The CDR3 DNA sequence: TGTGCCAGCAGGTCCCGGACAGCCCCTAATTACGAGCAGTACTTC.